This T cell receptor (beta chain) was observed in a study of T cell responses to AZD1222 COVID-19 vaccine. Generated by immunoSEQ multiplex PCR, the TCRdb table keeps only in-frame clones and is missing some. Of about 120,000 clones listed, roughly 90% are singletons. Per germline, CDR1 MNHEY and CDR2 SVGAGI. Trimming cost V 5 bases and J 5 bases; bases outside gene matches: 6. CDR3 length: 14 residues. Whole-study findings and limits: Most donors were white British and more were female, and clonal diversity was possibly underestimated. Repertoires were sampled only after the peak T cell response.

Worth noting for this clone: What it recognizes is unknown.

This TCR derives from an adult in good health. Sequences were derived from peripheral blood, sampled on day 0 of AZD1222 vaccination. The chain joins TRBV6-5 to TRBJ1-5; 7 positions match TRBD1. The CDR3 sequence: CASSRQGTHQPQHF. The CDR3 bases are TGTGCCAGCAGTAGACAGGGAACGCATCAGCCCCAGCATTTT.